This T cell receptor beta chain was documented in a study of T cells in Graves' hyperthyroidism and ophthalmopathy. Absence of ophthalmopathy progression within 18 months defined stable Graves' hyperthyroidism. Exclusion followed for patients with uncontrolled infection, other autoimmune disease, pregnancy or lactation. A roughly 10 ml volume of fresh peripheral blood provided the PBMCs. The CDR3 length is 18 residues. The germline V and J ends were trimmed by 2 bases and 0 bases, with 15 bases remaining between them. CDR1 is SGHRS, CDR2 YFSETQ, per germline. Study outcomes and limitations: Blood samples included most of the expanded thyroid clonotypes exceeding 0.001.

RNA transcripts yielded amplified TCR beta CDR3 regions. The HTBI primer set was used in a first-round RT-PCR of the TCR CDR3. TCRdb re-derived calls from the multiplex PCR reads in MiXCR, one entry per CDR3 protein. The table records about 560,000 distinct CDR3 sequences, 15% to 18% of them present only once. Concerning this clonotype itself: No antigen is known for it.

V is TRBV5-1 and J is TRBJ2-6; D tentatively reads TRBD1 or TRBD2 (5 bases each). This sequence was found in a woman aged 25 to 39 with Graves' hyperthyroidism. Material for sequencing was blood. The CDR3 reads CASSFLGPRFSGANVLTF. The DNA for the CDR3 is TGCGCCAGCAGCTTTCTGGGACCGAGATTCTCTGGGGCCAACGTCCTGACTTTC.